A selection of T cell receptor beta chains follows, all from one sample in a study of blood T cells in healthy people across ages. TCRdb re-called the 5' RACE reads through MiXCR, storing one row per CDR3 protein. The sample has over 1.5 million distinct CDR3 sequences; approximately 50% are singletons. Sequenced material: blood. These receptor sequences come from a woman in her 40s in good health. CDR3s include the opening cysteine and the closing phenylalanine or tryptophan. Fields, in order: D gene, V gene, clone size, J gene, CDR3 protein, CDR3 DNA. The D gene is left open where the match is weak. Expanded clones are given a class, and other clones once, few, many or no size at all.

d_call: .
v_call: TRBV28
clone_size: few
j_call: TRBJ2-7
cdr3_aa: CASSLGYSQYEQYF
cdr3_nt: TGTGCCAGCAGTTTAGGGTACAGTCAGTACGAGCAGTACTTC

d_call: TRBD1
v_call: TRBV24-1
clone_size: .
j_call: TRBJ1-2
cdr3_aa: CATSDPGQGHPNHGYTF
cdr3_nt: TGTGCCACCAGTGACCCGGGACAGGGACACCCAAACCATGGCTACACCTTC

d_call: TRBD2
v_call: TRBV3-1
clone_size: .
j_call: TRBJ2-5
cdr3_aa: CASRPSGESYNEQYF
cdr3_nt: TGTGCCAGCAGGCCTAGCGGGGAATCCTACAATGAGCAGTACTTC

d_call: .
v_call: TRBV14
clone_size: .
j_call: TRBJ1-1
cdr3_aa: CASSLGQVITEAFF
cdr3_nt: TGTGCCAGCAGCCTCGGACAAGTAATTACTGAAGCTTTCTTT

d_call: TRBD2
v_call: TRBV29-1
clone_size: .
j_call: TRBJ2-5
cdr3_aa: CSVYIGTSNQETQYF
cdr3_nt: TGCAGCGTCTATATAGGGACTAGCAACCAAGAGACCCAGTACTTC

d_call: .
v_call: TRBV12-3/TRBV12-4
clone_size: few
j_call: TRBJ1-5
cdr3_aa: CASSLQGSSNQPQHF
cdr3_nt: TGTGCCAGCAGTTTGCAGGGTAGTAGCAATCAGCCCCAGCATTTT

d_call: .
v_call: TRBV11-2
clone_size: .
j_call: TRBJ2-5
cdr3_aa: CASSLGSLAGEAQYF
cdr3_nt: TGTGCCAGCAGCCTAGGGTCACTAGCCGGGGAGGCCCAGTACTTC

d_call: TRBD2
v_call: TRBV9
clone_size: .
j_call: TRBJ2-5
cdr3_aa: CASSEASGAETQYF
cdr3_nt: TGTGCCAGCAGCGAGGCTAGCGGGGCAGAGACCCAGTACTTC

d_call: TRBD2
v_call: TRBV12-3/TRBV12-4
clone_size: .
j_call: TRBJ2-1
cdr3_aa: CASTLGLAGGNEQFF
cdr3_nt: TGTGCCAGCACCCTCGGACTAGCGGGGGGCAATGAGCAGTTCTTC

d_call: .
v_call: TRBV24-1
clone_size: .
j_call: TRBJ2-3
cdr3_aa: CATSPAGSTTDTQYF
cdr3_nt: TGTGCCACCAGTCCGGCCGGGTCTACCACAGATACGCAGTATTTT

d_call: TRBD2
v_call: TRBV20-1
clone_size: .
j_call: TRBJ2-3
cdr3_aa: CSAKGGLAGVVSTDTQYF
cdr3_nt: TGCAGTGCTAAAGGGGGACTAGCGGGGGTCGTAAGCACAGATACGCAGTATTTT

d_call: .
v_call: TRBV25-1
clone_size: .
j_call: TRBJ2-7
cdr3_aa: CASSGGLASMYF
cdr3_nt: TGTGCCAGCAGCGGAGGCCTCGCGAGCATGTACTTC

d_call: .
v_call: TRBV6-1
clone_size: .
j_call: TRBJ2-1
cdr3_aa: CAASYNEQFF
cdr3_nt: TGTGCCGCTAGCTACAATGAGCAGTTCTTC

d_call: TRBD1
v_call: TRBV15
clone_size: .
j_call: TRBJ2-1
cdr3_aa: CATSRSLGTVYNEQFF
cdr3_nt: TGTGCCACCAGCAGATCCCTAGGGACAGTCTACAATGAGCAGTTCTTC

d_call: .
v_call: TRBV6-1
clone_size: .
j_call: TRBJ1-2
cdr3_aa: CASRAEQGFIYGYTF
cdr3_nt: TGTGCCAGCAGGGCAGAGCAGGGATTTATCTATGGCTACACCTTC

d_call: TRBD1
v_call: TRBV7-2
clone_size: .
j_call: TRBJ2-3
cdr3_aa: CASSLAQGAKNTQYF
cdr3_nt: TGTGCCAGCAGCTTAGCGCAGGGGGCGAAAAATACGCAGTATTTT

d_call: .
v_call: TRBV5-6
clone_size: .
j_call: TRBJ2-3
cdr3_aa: CASTPSPGSAQYF
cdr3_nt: TGTGCCAGCACACCGTCGCCAGGTTCAGCGCAGTATTTT

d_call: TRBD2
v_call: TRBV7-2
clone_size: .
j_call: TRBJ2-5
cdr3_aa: CASSGGLAGGLWTTQYF
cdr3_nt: TGTGCCAGCAGCGGGGGACTAGCGGGTGGGCTTTGGACGACCCAGTACTTC

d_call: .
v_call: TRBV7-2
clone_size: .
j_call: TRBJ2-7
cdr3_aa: CASSLRQVSSYEQYF
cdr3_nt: TGTGCCAGCAGCCTTCGACAGGTCTCCTCCTACGAGCAGTACTTC

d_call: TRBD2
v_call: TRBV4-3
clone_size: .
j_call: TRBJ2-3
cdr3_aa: CASSQVSAGGTDTQYF
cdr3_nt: TGCGCCAGCAGCCAAGTTTCAGCGGGGGGCACAGATACGCAGTATTTT

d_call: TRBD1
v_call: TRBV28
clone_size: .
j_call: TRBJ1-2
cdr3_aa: CASTYTGTGYGYTF
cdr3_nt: TGTGCCAGCACCTACACCGGGACAGGCTATGGCTACACCTTC